The 25 T cell receptor beta chains presented below share a single source sample, sequenced in a study of blood T cells in healthy people across ages (dated by TCRdb to 2014 to 2015). The library was prepared using 5' RACE. TCRdb names Illumina HiSeq 2500 as the instrument used. A second about 6 to 11 cycle PCR used a sample-barcoded 5' primer and a J-beta primer mix. TCRdb handled the public reads itself, with Q25 trimming in fastp and clone calling in MiXCR, and kept productive beta chains. Rows with a matching CDR3 protein are joined into one entry that keeps the most common DNA and genes. Within this sample are roughly 700,000 distinct CDR3 sequences, with around a quarter of them counted one time only. In total, the top ten clones hold more than 7.5% of the sample. This sample also appeared in a second study, on T cells of mothers and their children.

Sequenced: blood. These receptors were obtained from a boy aged 10-17 years in good health.

This clonotype was observed a few times. This chain uses TRBV18 with TRBJ2-7, with TRBD2 matching 11 bases. The CDR3 length is 15 residues. V was clipped by 6 bases and J by 11 bases; unmatched bases: 15. Germline loops: CDR1 KGHSH, CDR2 LQKENI. The CDR3 DNA follows: TGTGCCAGCTCGCCGATAGCGGGGGGGCCAATTCACAAGTACTTC. As protein: CASSPIAGGPIHKYF.

The V and J genes are TRBV12-5 and TRBJ2-1; TRBD2 matches at 7 bases. The V gene's germline CDR1 is LGHNT and CDR2 FRNRAP. Losses at the gene ends were 5 bases for V and 0 bases for J; bases not matched to a gene: 10. This CDR3 contains 17 residues. CDR3 loop: CASGRQAGSSSYNEQFF. DNA of the CDR3: TGTGCTAGTGGTCGTCAAGCGGGGTCGAGCTCCTACAATGAGCAGTTCTTC.

The chain combines TRBV20-1 with TRBJ2-7; D gene uncertain. The CDR3 spans 12 residues. V was shortened by 4 bases and J by 0 bases, with 7 bases between the two germline ends. CDR1 is DFQATT and CDR2 is SNEGSKA in the germline V gene (reference sequence). CDR3 nucleotide sequence: TGCAGTGCTATGAGAGGCTCCTACGAGCAGTACTTC. As protein: CSAMRGSYEQYF.

In its sample, this clonotype was seen a few times. The chain links TRBV5-5 to TRBJ1-2, with D possibly matching TRBD1 (5 bases). There are 14 residues in the CDR3. V lost 1 base to trimming and J lost 4 bases, with 11 bases between them. Looked up from germline, CDR1 is SGHKS and CDR2 is YYEKEE (reference sequence). This chain's CDR3 is CASSLMWGLYGYTF. The CDR3 DNA follows: TGTGCCAGCAGCTTGATGTGGGGACTCTATGGCTACACCTTC.

The V and J genes are TRBV12-3 or TRBV12-4 and TRBJ2-5; possible D gene TRBD2, 5 bases. V lost 3 bases, J lost 2 bases, and 25 bases lay in between. The CDR3 has 19 amino acids. The CDR3 protein is CASSFGGSSLNLQQETQYF. The CDR3 DNA reads TGTGCCAGCAGTTTTGGAGGTTCCAGTTTGAATCTACAACAAGAGACCCAGTACTTC.

The gene calls are TRBV27 and TRBJ2-1; D may correspond to TRBD1 or TRBD2 (5 bases each). The J call may be in error: the DNA end matches TRBJ2-7 better. This CDR3 has 14 amino acids. The germline V gene encodes CDR1 MNHEY and CDR2 SMNVEV (reference sequence). In nucleotides, the CDR3 is TGTGCCAGCAGTTTATGGGGGAAGTTCTACGAGCAGTACTTC. Translated, it gives CASSLWGKFYEQYF.

The chain uses TRBV3-1 and TRBJ2-2; a possible D gene is TRBD2 (5 bases). The CDR3 has 15 residues. The germline V gene encodes CDR1 LGHDT and CDR2 YNNKEL (reference sequence). V shed 0 bases and J shed 5 bases, with 10 bases lying between them. Written as DNA, the CDR3 is TGTGCCAGCAGCCAAGATGTCCGGGGAACCGGGGAGCTGTTTTTT. This gives the protein CASSQDVRGTGELFF. The complete variable domain, with remaining parts taken from reference TRBV3-1 and TRBJ2-2, reads DTAVSQTPKYLVTQMGNDKSIKCEQNLGHDTMYWYKQDSKKFLKIMFSYNNKELIINETVPNRFSPKSPDKAHLNLHINSLELGDSAVYFCASSQDVRGTGELFFGEGSRLTVL.

The J gene is TRBJ2-7, the V gene TRBV10-3, with 7 nucleotides matching TRBD1. This CDR3 is built from 13 residues. Germline V gives CDR1 ENHRY, CDR2 SYGVKD. V lost 6 bases, J lost 5 bases, and 7 bases stayed unmatched. CDR3 region: CAISLDRADEQYF. CDR3 DNA sequence: TGTGCCATCAGCCTAGACAGGGCCGACGAGCAGTACTTC.

This clonotype showed up just a few times. The genes are TRBV4-1 and TRBJ2-4; unclear D gene. CDR1 and CDR2 from the germline V gene are MGHRA and YSYEKL. Trimming pared 4 bases from V and 8 bases from J, leaving 6 bases between. The CDR3 loop spans 11 amino acids. The CDR3 reads CASSRNHIQYF. The CDR3 DNA reads as TGCGCCAGCAGCCGAAACCACATTCAGTACTTC.

This clonotype occurred a few times. The J gene is TRBJ2-7, the V gene TRBV29-1; 8 positions match TRBD2. Germline CDR1 and CDR2: SQVTM and ANQGSEA. CDR3 length: 12 residues. The V and J ends lost 4 bases and 6 bases, in that order; junction bases with no gene match: 5. CDR3 DNA sequence: TGCAGCGTTGGAGCGGGAGATGGCGAGCAGTACTTC. As protein: CSVGAGDGEQYF.

This clonotype turned up a few times. This rearrangement joins TRBV12-3 or TRBV12-4 to TRBJ2-2; D gene unclear. V gave up 4 bases and J gave up 7 bases, with 7 bases separating them. The CDR3 has 12 residues. The CDR3 nucleotides are TGTGCCAGCAGTTCGAAGGACGGGGAGCTGTTTTTT. Protein sequence: CASSSKDGELFF.

This rearrangement joins TRBV12-3 or TRBV12-4 to TRBJ2-3, with 7 bases matching TRBD2. Trimming at V came to 6 bases and at J to 3 bases, leaving 9 bases not matched to a gene. This CDR3 contains 15 residues. The CDR3 nucleotides read TGTGCCAGCAGCCTAGCGGACCTGGGGACAGATACGCAGTATTTT. Translating gives CASSLADLGTDTQYF.

This clonotype turned up a few times. Its ends do not fully match the called genes, so a read error is possible. This chain links TRBV20-1 with TRBJ1-5, with no clear D. Germline CDR1 and CDR2: DFQATT and SNEGSKA (reference sequence). There are 13 residues in the CDR3. This CDR3 is CSAREGYNQPQHF. The CDR3, as DNA: TGCAGTGCCAGAGAGGGATACAATCAGCCCCAGCATTTT.

This clonotype appeared once. The chain has TRBV6-5 and TRBJ1-2; no definite D call. With 4 bases removed from V and 6 bases from J, the gap between germline ends came to 12 bases. This CDR3 contains 13 residues. Germline values: CDR1 MNHEY, CDR2 SVGAGI. Here the CDR3 reads CASSSTGEDGYTF. For the CDR3, the DNA is TGTGCCAGCAGTTCCACCGGAGAGGATGGCTACACCTTC.

V is TRBV6-5 and J is TRBJ1-5, with no clear D. The CDR3 covers 10 residues. Germline loops: CDR1 MNHEY, CDR2 SVGAGI. Trimming took off 5 bases at V and 11 bases at J, with 7 bases between the two ends. The CDR3 here is CASSVKAQHF. CDR3 bases: TGTGCCAGCAGTGTTAAGGCCCAGCATTTT.

There are a few counts of this clonotype. The rearrangement uses TRBV29-1 and TRBJ2-1; 8 nucleotides match TRBD2. J was trimmed by 5 bases and V by 7 bases; bases with no gene match: 10. Germline CDR1 reads SQVTM; CDR2 reads ANQGSEA. The CDR3 has 14 residues. The CDR3, as DNA: TGCAGCGCCACGACCTGGACTAGCAACAATGAGCAGTTCTTC. This codes for CSATTWTSNNEQFF.

The chain employs TRBV21-1 and TRBJ2-7; TRBD2, the table's D call, lacks a check against the DNA. TRBV21-1 is marked as a pseudogene. The CDR3 is 15 residues long. CDR3 in amino acids: CASSPAGRGAYEQYF. The CDR3 nucleotides read TGTGCCAGCAGCCCCGCTGGGCGGGGGGCATACGAGCAGTACTTC.

The gene calls are TRBV7-9 and TRBJ1-5; no clear D gene. The CDR3 extends over 14 amino acids. Germline-derived CDR1 and CDR2 are SEHNR and FQNEAQ (reference sequence). Trimming cost V 1 base and J 5 bases, with 9 bases left between them. As DNA, the CDR3 is TGTGCCAGCAGCTTAGTAGGGCTCGATCAGCCCCAGCATTTT. It translates to CASSLVGLDQPQHF.

This clonotype appeared a few times. J is TRBJ1-4 and V is TRBV5-1, with 9 bases that match TRBD1. Germline CDR1 SGHRS, CDR2 YFSETQ. V lost 2 bases to trimming and J lost 0 bases; unmatched junction nucleotides: 2. The CDR3 spans 16 residues. The CDR3 DNA sequence: TGCGCCAGCAGCTTCGGGGACAGGGCAACTAATGAAAAACTGTTTTTT. It encodes CASSFGDRATNEKLFF.

The table lists this clonotype with a few counts. This rearrangement joins TRBV5-1 to TRBJ2-1; D perhaps matches TRBD1 (6 bases). V was pared by 4 bases and J by 7 bases, with 15 bases between. Per the germline V gene, CDR1 is SGHRS and CDR2 is YFSETQ. CDR3 length equals 14 residues. CDR3 region: CASSLWDTENEQFF. The CDR3 DNA follows: TGCGCCAGCAGCCTATGGGACACGGAGAATGAGCAGTTCTTC.

This clonotype turned up a few times. V usage is TRBV4-3 and J usage is TRBJ2-1; the D gene is possibly TRBD2 (5 bases). CDR1 and CDR2 from the germline V gene are LGHNA and YSLEER. The ends were cut back, 0 bases at V and 2 bases at J, with 11 bases in the middle. The CDR3 extends over 16 amino acids. DNA of the CDR3: TGCGCCAGCAGCCAAGACCCTCCGGGGACCTACAATGAGCAGTTCTTC. Its protein is CASSQDPPGTYNEQFF.

The chain links TRBV12-3 or TRBV12-4 to TRBJ1-1, with D hard to call. The CDR3 has 14 residues. Trimming took 8 bases from V and 2 from J, leaving 15 bases between them. CDR3 in amino acids: CASGQDGGNTEAFF. The CDR3 nucleotides are TGTGCCAGCGGCCAGGACGGAGGCAACACTGAAGCTTTCTTT.

This clonotype was counted between two and nine times. The rearrangement uses TRBV6-2 or TRBV6-3 and TRBJ2-1; 7 bases map to TRBD1. The ends lost 2 bases at V and 5 bases at J; junction bases unmatched: 0. From germline, CDR1 is MNHEY and CDR2 SVGEGT. The CDR3 loop spans 13 amino acids. CDR3 DNA: TGTGCCAGCAGTTACGGGACAGACAATGAGCAGTTCTTC. This gives the protein CASSYGTDNEQFF.

V is TRBV6-4 and J is TRBJ2-5, with 16 positions matching TRBD2. The J call may be wrong; the DNA end is better matched by TRBJ2-1. CDR3 length: 19 residues. Germline CDR1 and CDR2: MRHNA and SNTAGT. CDR3 nucleotides: TGTGCCAGCAGTGCTGTCCCGGGACTAGCGGGAGGGCCGCTGAATGAGCAGTTCTTC. The encoded protein is CASSAVPGLAGGPLNEQFF.

This clonotype was counted between two and nine times. The gene calls are TRBV24-1 and TRBJ2-3, with D uncertain. Trimming pared 9 bases from V and 6 bases from J, leaving 9 bases between. This CDR3 spans 11 amino acids. Germline CDR1 is KGHDR and CDR2 is SFDVKD. CDR3 region: CATATPDTQYF. DNA of the CDR3: TGTGCCACCGCAACCCCGGATACGCAGTATTTT.